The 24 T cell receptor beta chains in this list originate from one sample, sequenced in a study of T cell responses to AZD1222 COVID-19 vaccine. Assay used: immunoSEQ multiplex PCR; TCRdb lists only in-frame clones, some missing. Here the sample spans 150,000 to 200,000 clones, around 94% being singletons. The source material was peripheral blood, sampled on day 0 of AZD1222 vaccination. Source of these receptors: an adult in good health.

CDR3 coding DNA: TGTGCCAGCAGCCTTCCCTCTTCTGGAAACACCATATATTTT. Translation: CASSLPSSGNTIYF. The chain is built from TRBV3-1 (or the pseudogene TRBV3-2) and TRBJ1-3; D not resolved. Between the trimmed V and J ends, which lost 4 bases and 1 base, there was a span of 8 bases. Germline values: CDR1 LGHDT, CDR2 YNNKEL (reference sequence). CDR3 size: 14 residues.

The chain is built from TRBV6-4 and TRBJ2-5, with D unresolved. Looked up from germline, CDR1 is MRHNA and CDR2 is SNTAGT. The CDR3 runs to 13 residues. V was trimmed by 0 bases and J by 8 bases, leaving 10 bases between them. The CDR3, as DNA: TGTGCCAGCAGTGACTCTGCCATGAGTACCCAGTACTTC. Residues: CASSDSAMSTQYF.

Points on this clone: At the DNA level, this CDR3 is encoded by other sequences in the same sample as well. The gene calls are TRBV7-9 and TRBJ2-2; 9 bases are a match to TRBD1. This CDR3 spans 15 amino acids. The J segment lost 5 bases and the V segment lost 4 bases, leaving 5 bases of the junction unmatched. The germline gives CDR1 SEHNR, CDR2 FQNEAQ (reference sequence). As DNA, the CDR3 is TGTGCCAGCAGCTCCGGGACAGGGTTGACCGGGGAGCTGTTTTTT. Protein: CASSSGTGLTGELFF. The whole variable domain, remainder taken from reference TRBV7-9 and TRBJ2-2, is DTGVSQNPRHKITKRGQNVTFRCDPISEHNRLYWYRQTLGQGPEFLTYFQNEAQLEKSRLLSDRFSAERPKGSFSTLEIQRTEQGDSAMYLCASSSGTGLTGELFFGEGSRLTVL.

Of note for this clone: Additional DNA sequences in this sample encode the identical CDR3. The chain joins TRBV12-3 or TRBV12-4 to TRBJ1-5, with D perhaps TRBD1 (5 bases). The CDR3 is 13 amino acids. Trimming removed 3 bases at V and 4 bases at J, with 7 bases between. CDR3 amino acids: CASSFGANQPQHF. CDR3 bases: TGTGCCAGCAGTTTCGGGGCAAATCAGCCCCAGCATTTT.

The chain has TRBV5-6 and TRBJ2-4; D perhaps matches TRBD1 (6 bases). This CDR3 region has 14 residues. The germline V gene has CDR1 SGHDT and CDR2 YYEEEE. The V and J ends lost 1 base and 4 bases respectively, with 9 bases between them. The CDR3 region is CASSLRQGKNIQYF. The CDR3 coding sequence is TGTGCCAGCAGCTTGCGCCAGGGGAAAAACATTCAGTACTTC.

CDR3 sequence reads: CASTEGYTF. CDR3 sequence (DNA): TGTGCCAGCACTGAAGGCTACACCTTC. The chain recombines TRBV21-1 with TRBJ1-2. TRBV21-1 is a recognized pseudogene. CDR3 length: 9 residues.

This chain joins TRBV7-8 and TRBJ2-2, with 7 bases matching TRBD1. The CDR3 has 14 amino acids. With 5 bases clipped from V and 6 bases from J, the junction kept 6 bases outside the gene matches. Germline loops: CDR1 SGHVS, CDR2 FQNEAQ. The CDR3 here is CASSKRQGAGELFF. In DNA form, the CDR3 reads TGTGCCAGCAGCAAAAGGCAGGGGGCCGGGGAGCTGTTTTTT.

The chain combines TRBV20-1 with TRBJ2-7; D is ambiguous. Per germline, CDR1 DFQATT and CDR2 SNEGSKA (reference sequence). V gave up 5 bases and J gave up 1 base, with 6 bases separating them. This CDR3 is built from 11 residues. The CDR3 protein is CSAGPSYEQYF. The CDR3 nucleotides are TGCAGTGCTGGCCCTTCCTACGAGCAGTACTTC.

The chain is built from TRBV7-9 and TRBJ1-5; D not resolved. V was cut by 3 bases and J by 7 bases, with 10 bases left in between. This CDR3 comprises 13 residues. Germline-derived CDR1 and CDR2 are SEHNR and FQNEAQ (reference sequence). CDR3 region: CASSFEDLQPQHF. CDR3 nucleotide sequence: TGTGCCAGCAGCTTCGAGGATCTCCAGCCCCAGCATTTT.

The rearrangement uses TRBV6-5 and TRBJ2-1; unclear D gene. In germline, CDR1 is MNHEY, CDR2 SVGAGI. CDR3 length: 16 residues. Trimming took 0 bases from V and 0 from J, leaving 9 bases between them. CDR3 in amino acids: CASSYSPKSSYNEQFF. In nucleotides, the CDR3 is TGTGCCAGCAGTTACTCGCCGAAAAGCTCCTACAATGAGCAGTTCTTC.

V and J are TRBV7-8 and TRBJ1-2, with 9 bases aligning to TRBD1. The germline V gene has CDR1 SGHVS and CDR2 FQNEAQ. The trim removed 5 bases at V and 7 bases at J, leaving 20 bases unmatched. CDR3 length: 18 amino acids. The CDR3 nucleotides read TGTGCCAGCAGCCCCGCCCTAAGTTATGGGACAGGGCTGTCTGGCTACACCTTC. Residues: CASSPALSYGTGLSGYTF.

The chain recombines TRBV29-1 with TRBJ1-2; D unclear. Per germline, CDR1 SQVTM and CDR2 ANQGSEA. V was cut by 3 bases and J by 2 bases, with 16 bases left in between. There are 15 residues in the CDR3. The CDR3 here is CSVEHRVSPNYGYTF. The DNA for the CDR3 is TGCAGCGTTGAGCACCGCGTGAGCCCGAACTATGGCTACACCTTC.

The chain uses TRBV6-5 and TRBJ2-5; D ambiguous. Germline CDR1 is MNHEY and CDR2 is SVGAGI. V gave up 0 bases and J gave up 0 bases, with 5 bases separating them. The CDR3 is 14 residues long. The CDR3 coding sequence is TGTGCCAGCAGTTACTCAGTGTACCAAGAGACCCAGTACTTC. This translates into CASSYSVYQETQYF.

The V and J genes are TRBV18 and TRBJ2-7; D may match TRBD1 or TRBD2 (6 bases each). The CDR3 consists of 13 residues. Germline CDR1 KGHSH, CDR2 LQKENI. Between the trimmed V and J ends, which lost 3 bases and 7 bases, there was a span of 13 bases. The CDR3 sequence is CASSPLRGEEQYF. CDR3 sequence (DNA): TGTGCCAGCTCACCTTTAAGGGGGGAAGAGCAGTACTTC.

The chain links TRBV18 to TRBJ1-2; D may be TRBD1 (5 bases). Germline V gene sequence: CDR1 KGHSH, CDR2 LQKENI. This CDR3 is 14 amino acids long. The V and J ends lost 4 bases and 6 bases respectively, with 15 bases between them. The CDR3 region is CASSLQGAGDGYTF. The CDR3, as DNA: TGTGCCAGCTCACTCCAGGGCGCGGGAGATGGCTACACCTTC.

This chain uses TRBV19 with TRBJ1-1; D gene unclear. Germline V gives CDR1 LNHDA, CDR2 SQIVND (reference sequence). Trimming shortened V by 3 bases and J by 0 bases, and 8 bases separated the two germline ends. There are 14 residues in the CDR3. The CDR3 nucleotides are TGTGCCAGTAGTATGGGCCGGCTGAACACTGAAGCTTTCTTT. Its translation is CASSMGRLNTEAFF. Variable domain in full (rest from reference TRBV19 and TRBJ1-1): DGGITQSPKYLFRKEGQNVTLSCEQNLNHDAMYWYRQDPGQGLRLIYYSQIVNDFQKGDIAEGYSVSREKKESFPLTVTSAQKNPTAFYLCASSMGRLNTEAFFGQGTRLTVV.

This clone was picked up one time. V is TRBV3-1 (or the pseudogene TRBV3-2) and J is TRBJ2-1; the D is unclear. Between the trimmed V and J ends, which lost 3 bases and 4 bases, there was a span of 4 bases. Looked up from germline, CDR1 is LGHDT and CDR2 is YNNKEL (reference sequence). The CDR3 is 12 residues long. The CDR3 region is CASSQTYNEQFF. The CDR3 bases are TGTGCCAGCAGCCAGACTTACAATGAGCAGTTCTTC.

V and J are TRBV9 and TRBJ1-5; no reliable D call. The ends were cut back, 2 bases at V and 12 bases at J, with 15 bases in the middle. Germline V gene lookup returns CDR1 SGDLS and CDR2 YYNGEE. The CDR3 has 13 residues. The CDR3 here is CASSVGLGGRQHF. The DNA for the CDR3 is TGTGCCAGCAGCGTCGGCCTGGGCGGCCGCCAGCATTTT.

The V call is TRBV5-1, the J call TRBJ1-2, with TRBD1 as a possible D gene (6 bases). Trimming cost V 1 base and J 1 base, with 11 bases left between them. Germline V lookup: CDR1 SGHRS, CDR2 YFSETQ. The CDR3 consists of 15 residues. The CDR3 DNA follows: TGCGCCAGCAGCTTGAACGGGGGCCTTAACTATGGCTACACCTTC. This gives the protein CASSLNGGLNYGYTF. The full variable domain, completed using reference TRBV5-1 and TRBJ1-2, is KAGVTQTPRYLIKTRGQQVTLSCSPISGHRSVSWYQQTPGQGLQFLFEYFSETQRNKGNFPGRFSGRQFSNSRSEMNVSTLELGDSALYLCASSLNGGLNYGYTFGSGTRLTVV.

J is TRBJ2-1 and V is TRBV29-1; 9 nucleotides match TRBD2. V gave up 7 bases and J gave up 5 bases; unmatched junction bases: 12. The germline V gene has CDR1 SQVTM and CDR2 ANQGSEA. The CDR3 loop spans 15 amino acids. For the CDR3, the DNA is TGCAGCGCCCAACCACTAGCGGGCGCGAACAATGAGCAGTTCTTC. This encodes CSAQPLAGANNEQFF.

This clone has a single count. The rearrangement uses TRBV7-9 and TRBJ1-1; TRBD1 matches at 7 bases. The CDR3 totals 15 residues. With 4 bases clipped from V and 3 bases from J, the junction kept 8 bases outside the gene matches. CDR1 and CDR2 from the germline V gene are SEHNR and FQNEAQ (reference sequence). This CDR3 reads CASSSHRGKDTEAFF. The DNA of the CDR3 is TGTGCCAGCAGCTCCCACAGGGGTAAAGACACTGAAGCTTTCTTT. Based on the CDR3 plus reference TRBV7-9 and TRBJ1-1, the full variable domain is DTGVSQNPRHKITKRGQNVTFRCDPISEHNRLYWYRQTLGQGPEFLTYFQNEAQLEKSRLLSDRFSAERPKGSFSTLEIQRTEQGDSAMYLCASSSHRGKDTEAFFGQGTRLTVV.

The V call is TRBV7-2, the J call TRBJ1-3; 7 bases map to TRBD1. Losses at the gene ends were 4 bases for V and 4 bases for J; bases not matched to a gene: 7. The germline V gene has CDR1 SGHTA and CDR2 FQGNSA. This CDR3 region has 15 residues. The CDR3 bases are TGTGCCAGCAGCTCTCAGGGGGGATTGGGAAACACCATATATTTT. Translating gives CASSSQGGLGNTIYF.

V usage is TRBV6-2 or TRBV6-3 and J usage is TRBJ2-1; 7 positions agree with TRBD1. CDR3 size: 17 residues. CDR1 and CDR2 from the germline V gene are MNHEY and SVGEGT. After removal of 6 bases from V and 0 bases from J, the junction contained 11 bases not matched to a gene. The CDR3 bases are TGTGCCAGCAGCCCGGACAGGAATTGGGCCTCCTACAATGAGCAGTTCTTC. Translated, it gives CASSPDRNWASYNEQFF.

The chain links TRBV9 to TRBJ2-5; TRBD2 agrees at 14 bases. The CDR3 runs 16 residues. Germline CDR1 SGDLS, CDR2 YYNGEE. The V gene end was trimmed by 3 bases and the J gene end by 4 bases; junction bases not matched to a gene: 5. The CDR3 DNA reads TGTGCCAGCAGCGCCTCCGGGACTAGCGGGGGAGAGACCCAGTACTTC. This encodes CASSASGTSGGETQYF.